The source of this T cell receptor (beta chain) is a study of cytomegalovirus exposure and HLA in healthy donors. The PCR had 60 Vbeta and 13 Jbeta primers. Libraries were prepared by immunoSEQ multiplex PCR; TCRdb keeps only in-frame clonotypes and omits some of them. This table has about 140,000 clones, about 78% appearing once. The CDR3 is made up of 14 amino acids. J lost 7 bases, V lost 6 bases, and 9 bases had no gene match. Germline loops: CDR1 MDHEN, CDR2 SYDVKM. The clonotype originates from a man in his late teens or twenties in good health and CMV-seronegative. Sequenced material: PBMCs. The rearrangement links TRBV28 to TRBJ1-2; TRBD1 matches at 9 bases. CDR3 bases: TGTGCCAGCAGAACGGGACAGGGAAGGGCTGGCTACACCTTC. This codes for CASRTGQGRAGYTF.